The T cell receptor beta chain under discussion was sequenced for a study of T cells after yellow fever vaccination. TCRdb re-analysed the 5' RACE reads in MiXCR, keeping a single row per CDR3 protein. The sample shows some 560,000 distinct CDR3 sequences, over 15% of them seen only once. The CDR3 length is 16 residues. Germline V lookup: CDR1 LGHNA, CDR2 YSLEER. J gave up 9 bases and V 6 bases, and 13 bases lay outside the gene matches. The clonotype was recovered from a man aged 25 to 45 who received the YFV17D yellow fever vaccine. This material consisted of PBMCs, taken 15 days after the yellow fever booster vaccination. The chain joins TRBV4-3 to TRBJ1-6, with TRBD1 identical over 8 bases. The CDR3 reads CASSQTTRQGTSPLHF. In nucleotides, the CDR3 is TGCGCCAGCAGTCAGACCACCAGACAGGGGACTTCACCCCTCCACTTT.